A selection of T cell receptor beta chains follows, all from one sample in a study of T cell changes during pregnancy in multiple sclerosis. Only in-frame clones appear in the TCRdb table, and some are missing; sequencing was by immunoSEQ multiplex PCR. Here the sample spans approximately 70,000 clones, around 89% being singletons. The sequenced sample was peripheral blood, obtained in the first trimester of pregnancy. These receptors were taken from a female donor in good health, enrolled as a control in a pregnancy study. Both conserved end residues are part of each CDR3. D genes are given only for firm matches. Clone size, where shown, is once, few, many, or a class for clones that have expanded.

j_call: TRBJ1-5
d_call: TRBD1
v_call: TRBV6-1
clone_size: .
cdr3_aa: CASSEGTGRGNQPQHF
cdr3_nt: TGTGCCAGCAGTGAAGGGACAGGGAGAGGCAATCAGCCCCAGCATTTT

j_call: TRBJ1-2
d_call: TRBD1
v_call: TRBV10-3
clone_size: .
cdr3_aa: CAISAGQGAVGYTF
cdr3_nt: TGTGCCATCAGTGCAGGACAGGGGGCGGTTGGCTACACCTTC

j_call: TRBJ1-4
d_call: .
v_call: TRBV10-1
clone_size: .
cdr3_aa: CASSGGGRRDEKLFF
cdr3_nt: TGCGCCAGCAGTGGGGGGGGCAGGAGGGATGAAAAACTGTTTTTT

j_call: TRBJ2-7
d_call: .
v_call: TRBV4-3
clone_size: .
cdr3_aa: CASNHPDKPYEQYF
cdr3_nt: TGCGCCAGCAACCACCCGGACAAACCCTACGAGCAGTACTTC

j_call: TRBJ2-3
d_call: .
v_call: TRBV7-9
clone_size: .
cdr3_aa: CASSPTSSYTQYF
cdr3_nt: TGTGCCAGCAGCCCGACTAGTTCCTATACGCAGTATTTT

j_call: TRBJ2-5
d_call: TRBD2
v_call: TRBV11-2
clone_size: .
cdr3_aa: CASSSWTSGRGETQYF
cdr3_nt: TGTGCCAGCAGCTCTTGGACTAGCGGGAGGGGTGAGACCCAGTACTTC

j_call: TRBJ2-5
d_call: .
v_call: TRBV5-4
clone_size: .
cdr3_aa: CASSRLNFQETQYF
cdr3_nt: TGTGCCAGCAGTAGACTCAACTTCCAAGAGACCCAGTACTTC

j_call: TRBJ2-7
d_call: TRBD1
v_call: TRBV28
clone_size: .
cdr3_aa: CASSSFSRDSYEQYF
cdr3_nt: TGTGCCAGCAGTTCATTTTCCCGGGACAGCTACGAGCAGTACTTC

j_call: TRBJ2-5
d_call: TRBD1
v_call: TRBV5-1
clone_size: .
cdr3_aa: CASSLGGAQETQYF
cdr3_nt: TGCGCCAGCAGCCTAGGGGGCGCCCAAGAGACCCAGTACTTC

j_call: TRBJ2-3
d_call: TRBD2
v_call: TRBV28
clone_size: .
cdr3_aa: CASSLLAGLTDTQYF
cdr3_nt: TGTGCCAGCAGTTTACTAGCGGGACTCACAGATACGCAGTATTTT

j_call: TRBJ1-1
d_call: .
v_call: TRBV25-1
clone_size: few
cdr3_aa: CASSDFVGPGTSNTEAFF
cdr3_nt: TGTGCCAGCAGTGATTTTGTGGGACCCGGGACATCCAACACTGAAGCTTTCTTT

j_call: TRBJ1-6
d_call: TRBD1
v_call: TRBV19
clone_size: .
cdr3_aa: CASRRQGGSPLHF
cdr3_nt: TGTGCCAGTAGGAGACAGGGTGGTTCACCCCTCCACTTT

j_call: TRBJ1-2
d_call: .
v_call: TRBV11-2
clone_size: .
cdr3_aa: CASSLDRSGPYGYTF
cdr3_nt: TGTGCCAGCAGCTTAGATAGGTCAGGTCCATATGGCTACACCTTC

j_call: TRBJ1-5
d_call: .
v_call: TRBV7-2
clone_size: .
cdr3_aa: CASSRGGGGSNQPQHF
cdr3_nt: TGTGCCAGCAGCAGAGGTGGGGGCGGTAGCAATCAGCCCCAGCATTTT

j_call: TRBJ1-4
d_call: .
v_call: TRBV4-3
clone_size: .
cdr3_aa: CASSQDKEFKLFF
cdr3_nt: TGCGCCAGCAGCCAAGATAAGGAGTTCAAACTGTTTTTT

j_call: TRBJ2-7
d_call: TRBD1
v_call: TRBV10-3
clone_size: .
cdr3_aa: CAISGQGHSYEQYF
cdr3_nt: TGTGCCATCAGCGGACAGGGGCACTCCTACGAGCAGTACTTC

j_call: TRBJ1-1
d_call: TRBD1
v_call: TRBV14
clone_size: .
cdr3_aa: CASNRVNTGARGEAFF
cdr3_nt: TGTGCCAGCAACCGGGTGAATACAGGGGCCCGGGGTGAAGCTTTCTTT

j_call: TRBJ2-1
d_call: TRBD1
v_call: TRBV7-2
clone_size: once
cdr3_aa: CASSVDRERSAYNEQFF
cdr3_nt: TGTGCCAGCAGCGTGGACAGGGAACGGAGTGCCTACAATGAGCAGTTCTTC

j_call: TRBJ2-7
d_call: TRBD1
v_call: TRBV25-1
clone_size: once
cdr3_aa: CASSRGQGEQYF
cdr3_nt: TGTGCCAGCAGCAGGGGGCAAGGCGAGCAGTACTTC

j_call: TRBJ1-1
d_call: TRBD1
v_call: TRBV9
clone_size: few
cdr3_aa: CASSTGGDTEAFF
cdr3_nt: TGTGCCAGCAGCACAGGGGGGGACACTGAAGCTTTCTTT

j_call: TRBJ2-3
d_call: TRBD1
v_call: TRBV29-1
clone_size: .
cdr3_aa: CSAQGYIRSDTQYF
cdr3_nt: TGCAGCGCACAGGGGTATATAAGGTCAGATACGCAGTATTTT

j_call: TRBJ1-4
d_call: TRBD1
v_call: TRBV25-1
clone_size: .
cdr3_aa: CASSERTGHNEKLFF
cdr3_nt: TGTGCCAGCAGTGAGAGGACAGGGCATAATGAAAAACTGTTTTTT

j_call: TRBJ2-5
d_call: TRBD2
v_call: TRBV27
clone_size: .
cdr3_aa: CASSLGIRTSEKGLQETQYF
cdr3_nt: TGTGCCAGCAGCTTGGGGATAAGGACTAGCGAGAAAGGCCTACAAGAGACCCAGTACTTC

j_call: TRBJ2-3
d_call: .
v_call: TRBV6-5
clone_size: .
cdr3_aa: CASRRDGTDTQYF
cdr3_nt: TGTGCCAGCAGGAGGGATGGCACAGATACGCAGTATTTT

j_call: TRBJ1-5
d_call: .
v_call: TRBV12-5
clone_size: .
cdr3_aa: CASGLWAQHQPQHF
cdr3_nt: TGTGCTAGTGGTTTGTGGGCTCAACATCAGCCCCAGCATTTT

j_call: TRBJ2-7
d_call: TRBD1
v_call: TRBV15
clone_size: once
cdr3_aa: CATSRLTGGNEQYF
cdr3_nt: TGTGCCACCAGCAGGCTGACAGGGGGAAACGAGCAGTACTTC

j_call: TRBJ2-1
d_call: TRBD2
v_call: TRBV30
clone_size: .
cdr3_aa: CAWRTGTSAYNEQFF
cdr3_nt: TGTGCCTGGAGGACCGGGACTAGCGCCTACAATGAGCAGTTCTTC

j_call: TRBJ1-3
d_call: .
v_call: TRBV7-6
clone_size: .
cdr3_aa: CASSSEAGVTGNTIYF
cdr3_nt: TGTGCCAGCAGCTCCGAGGCAGGGGTAACTGGAAACACCATATATTTT

j_call: TRBJ1-6
d_call: TRBD1
v_call: TRBV6-5
clone_size: few
cdr3_aa: CASSYGPTGGSPLHF
cdr3_nt: TGTGCCAGCAGTTATGGGCCGACAGGGGGTTCACCCCTCCACTTT

j_call: TRBJ2-6
d_call: .
v_call: TRBV15
clone_size: .
cdr3_aa: CATSRGHGSGANVLTF
cdr3_nt: TGTGCCACCAGCAGAGGACACGGCTCTGGGGCCAACGTCCTGACTTTC

j_call: TRBJ2-2
d_call: TRBD2
v_call: TRBV15
clone_size: .
cdr3_aa: CATSPGRGPNTGELFF
cdr3_nt: TGTGCCACCAGCCCTGGGAGGGGTCCTAACACCGGGGAGCTGTTTTTT

j_call: TRBJ1-2
d_call: TRBD1
v_call: TRBV5-1
clone_size: .
cdr3_aa: CASSLNKQGILGGGYTF
cdr3_nt: TGCGCCAGCAGCTTGAACAAACAGGGGATCTTAGGGGGTGGCTACACCTTC

j_call: TRBJ1-1
d_call: .
v_call: TRBV4-1
clone_size: .
cdr3_aa: CASSQDRGAGTEAFF
cdr3_nt: TGCGCCAGCAGCCAAGATCGAGGAGCCGGCACTGAAGCTTTCTTT

j_call: TRBJ2-1
d_call: .
v_call: TRBV7-2
clone_size: .
cdr3_aa: CASSLEGHSSYNEQFF
cdr3_nt: TGTGCCAGCAGCTTAGAGGGGCATAGCTCCTACAATGAGCAGTTCTTC

j_call: TRBJ1-2
d_call: .
v_call: TRBV18
clone_size: .
cdr3_aa: CASSPRITGPAGYGYTF
cdr3_nt: TGTGCCAGCTCACCAAGGATTACAGGCCCGGCCGGCTATGGCTACACCTTC

j_call: TRBJ1-2
d_call: TRBD1
v_call: TRBV18
clone_size: .
cdr3_aa: CASSPETGAPSTYGYTF
cdr3_nt: TGTGCCAGCTCACCGGAGACAGGGGCGCCCTCAACCTATGGCTACACCTTC

j_call: TRBJ1-6
d_call: .
v_call: TRBV9
clone_size: .
cdr3_aa: CASSVGTGYSPLHF
cdr3_nt: TGTGCCAGCAGCGTAGGAACAGGGTACTCACCCCTCCACTTT

j_call: TRBJ1-2
d_call: TRBD1
v_call: TRBV27
clone_size: .
cdr3_aa: CASSSGQGPYGYTF
cdr3_nt: TGTGCCAGCAGCTCGGGACAGGGACCCTATGGCTACACCTTC

j_call: TRBJ1-6
d_call: .
v_call: TRBV7-2
clone_size: .
cdr3_aa: CASSPTGTARSNSPLHF
cdr3_nt: TGTGCCAGCAGCCCAACAGGGACCGCAAGGAGTAATTCACCCCTCCACTTT

j_call: TRBJ2-7
d_call: TRBD1
v_call: TRBV28
clone_size: .
cdr3_aa: CASKTGSDDGYEQYF
cdr3_nt: TGTGCCAGCAAGACAGGGTCCGACGACGGTTACGAGCAGTACTTC

j_call: TRBJ1-5
d_call: .
v_call: TRBV1
clone_size: .
cdr3_aa: CTSSQGGHHQPQHF
cdr3_nt: TGCACCAGCAGCCAAGGGGGACATCATCAGCCCCAGCATTTT

j_call: TRBJ2-3
d_call: TRBD2
v_call: TRBV6-4
clone_size: .
cdr3_aa: CASSGGGRGDTQYF
cdr3_nt: TGTGCCAGCAGTGGCGGGGGGCGAGGAGATACGCAGTATTTT

j_call: TRBJ1-4
d_call: TRBD1
v_call: TRBV9
clone_size: .
cdr3_aa: CASSPRGQSSRSGEKLFF
cdr3_nt: TGTGCCAGCAGCCCACGGGGACAGTCGTCGCGATCGGGGGAAAAACTGTTTTTT